The 5 T cell receptor beta chains below come from one sample, sequenced in a study of cytomegalovirus exposure and HLA in healthy donors. The PCR employed 60 Vbeta primers together with 13 Jbeta primers. Here immunoSEQ multiplex PCR was the method, and the copy in TCRdb shows in-frame clones only, minus some. The table shows roughly 140,000 clones, with about 79% occurring only once. The sample comprised PBMCs. These receptors came from a male donor in good health and CMV-seronegative.

The chain links TRBV7-8 to TRBJ1-2; possibly TRBD1 for D (5 bases). Germline CDR1 reads SGHVS; CDR2 reads FQNEAQ. The CDR3 runs to 12 residues. Between the trimmed V and J ends, which lost 5 bases and 8 bases, there was a span of 12 bases. CDR3 sequence reads: CASSQDSGGYTF. The DNA of the CDR3 is TGTGCCAGCAGCCAAGACAGTGGAGGCTACACCTTC.

The chain is built from TRBV27 and TRBJ2-5; tentative D call: TRBD1 (5 bases). Trimming left V 1 base short and J 4 bases short, with 13 bases between. The V gene's germline CDR1 is MNHEY and CDR2 SMNVEV (reference sequence). This CDR3 is 15 amino acids long. CDR3 sequence (DNA): TGTGCCAGCAGTTTATGGGCAGGGTCGGGAGAGACCCAGTACTTC. It codes for CASSLWAGSGETQYF.

The genes are TRBV19 and TRBJ2-1, with 7 bases fitting TRBD2. CDR3 length: 15 residues. Germline loops: CDR1 LNHDA, CDR2 SQIVND (reference sequence). V shed 5 bases, J shed 2 bases, and the junction held 6 bases outside the gene matches. CDR3 in amino acids: CASSLARGAYNEQFF. For the CDR3, the DNA is TGTGCCAGTAGTCTCGCTCGGGGGGCCTACAATGAGCAGTTCTTC.

In its sample, this clone was seen once. The chain joins TRBV9 to TRBJ1-1, with D possibly matching TRBD1 (6 bases). The V gene lost 0 bases and the J gene lost 1 base, with 13 bases spanning the gap. Germline CDR1 reads SGDLS; CDR2 reads YYNGEE. The CDR3 runs 16 residues. CDR3: CASSVDQGQWNTEAFF. CDR3 DNA sequence: TGTGCCAGCAGCGTAGATCAAGGACAGTGGAACACTGAAGCTTTCTTT.

The gene calls are TRBV7-8 and TRBJ1-3, with D perhaps matching TRBD1 (6 bases). Germline V CDR1 and CDR2: SGHVS, FQNEAQ. The CDR3 totals 16 residues. Trimming removed 5 bases at V and 1 base at J, with 15 bases between. Here the CDR3 DNA reads TGTGCCAGCAGCAGCAGCCAGGGGATATCTGGAAACACCATATATTTT. Translated, it gives CASSSSQGISGNTIYF. Variable domain in full (rest from reference TRBV7-8 and TRBJ1-3): GAGVSQSPRYKVAKRGQDVALRCDPISGHVSLFWYQQALGQGPEFLTYFQNEAQLDKSGLPSDRFFAERPEGSVSTLKIQRTQQEDSAVYLCASSSSQGISGNTIYFGEGSWLTVV.